The 3 T cell receptor beta chains listed next were all sequenced from one sample in a study of early T cells in non-severe SARS-CoV-2 infection. MiXCR, run by TCRdb on the 5' RACE reads, gives a single entry per CDR3 protein. There are 59,000 or so distinct CDR3 sequences in the sample; roughly 12% occur only once, and approximately 1.4% lies in the top ten. The source material was whole blood, sampled at baseline. These receptors were obtained from an adult who was a healthcare worker with PCR-confirmed SARS-CoV-2 infection or an uninfected control (not recorded which).

This clonotype was counted ten times or more. V is TRBV20-1 and J is TRBJ2-7, with a weak D call TRBD1 (5 bases). Germline-derived CDR1 and CDR2 are DFQATT and SNEGSKA (reference sequence). The CDR3 contains 14 residues. V lost 0 bases and J 2 bases, leaving 11 bases between the germline ends. The CDR3: CSARDLAGPYEQYF. The CDR3 DNA follows: TGCAGTGCTAGAGATCTGGCAGGGCCCTACGAGCAGTACTTC.

This rearrangement joins TRBV2 to TRBJ2-1; 8 bases line up with TRBD2. V dropped 5 bases and J dropped 8; count of bases not matched to a gene: 8. Germline V gene lookup returns CDR1 SNHLY and CDR2 FYNNEI. The CDR3 spans 14 residues. CDR3 DNA: TGTGCCAGCAGTCGAGCCGGACTAGCTGATGAGCAGTTCTTC. This sequence encodes CASSRAGLADEQFF.

The V and J genes are TRBV10-2 and TRBJ2-3, with 9 bases matching TRBD2. Germline trimming cut 6 bases from V and 2 bases from J; bases unmatched to any gene: 18. This CDR3 region has 19 residues. Germline V gene lookup returns CDR1 WSHSY and CDR2 SAAADI. CDR3 amino acids: CASRPLPGGLAAITDTQYF. CDR3 in DNA: TGCGCCAGCAGACCATTACCCGGGGGACTAGCCGCTATCACAGATACGCAGTATTTT.